Listed here are 31 T cell receptor beta chains from one sample, sequenced in a study of control samples from healthy donors and cancer patients. Sequenced by immunoSEQ multiplex PCR; TCRdb stores in-frame clones only, minus some. The sample holds roughly 89,000 clones; 90% to 95% are singletons and the top ten take under 20%. Sequences were obtained from blood. These receptor sequences come from a man in his fifties or sixties in good health.

V usage is TRBV13 and J usage is TRBJ1-1; D unresolved. The V end was cut by 4 bases, the J end by 1 base, with 10 bases between. This CDR3 contains 14 residues. Germline assignment: CDR1 PRHDT and CDR2 FYEKMQ (reference sequence). CDR3 nucleotide sequence: TGTGCCAGCAGCTACCGGTTAGGGAACACTGAAGCTTTCTTT. It codes for CASSYRLGNTEAFF.

The V call is TRBV19, the J call TRBJ1-6; TRBD1 might be the D (5 bases). CDR1 and CDR2 from the germline V gene are LNHDA and SQIVND (reference sequence). Deletions cut 7 bases from V and 7 bases from J, with 17 bases between. This CDR3 comprises 15 residues. The CDR3 is CASNPTGTNNSPLHF. Written as DNA, the CDR3 is TGTGCCAGTAACCCGACCGGGACGAACAATTCACCCCTCCACTTT.

This rearrangement joins TRBV29-1 to TRBJ1-2, with 8 nucleotides matching TRBD1. The CDR3 sequence is 16 residues long. Germline trimming cut 3 bases from V and 0 bases from J; bases unmatched to any gene: 9. Germline CDR1 is SQVTM and CDR2 is ANQGSEA. CDR3 bases: TGCAGCGTTGACCATGGGACAGGCGAAGCTAACTATGGCTACACCTTC. This gives the protein CSVDHGTGEANYGYTF.

This clone appeared once. The J gene is TRBJ2-7, the V gene TRBV7-2; D gene unclear. Germline V gene sequence: CDR1 SGHTA, CDR2 FQGNSA. CDR3 size: 16 residues. V was pared by 5 bases and J by 7 bases, with 24 bases between. This CDR3 is CASSPIMAIGSSEQYF. The DNA of the CDR3 is TGTGCCAGCAGCCCAATTATGGCCATAGGGTCGAGTGAGCAGTACTTC.

The CDR3 bases are TGCGCCAGCAGTGAGTCGGGCAGCACAGCCCAGCATTTT. This encodes CASSESGSTAQHF. The chain joins TRBV10-2 to TRBJ1-5; D is uncertain. The CDR3 sequence is 13 residues long. V was cut by 0 bases and J by 11 bases, with 11 bases left in between. CDR1 WSHSY and CDR2 SAAADI come from the germline V gene.

CDR3 loop: CASSLASTGFYEQYF. CDR3 in DNA: TGTGCCAGCAGCTTGGCTTCTACCGGTTTCTACGAGCAGTACTTC. The V and J genes are TRBV7-2 and TRBJ2-7; D not resolved. Germline CDR1 is SGHTA and CDR2 is FQGNSA. The ends were cut back, 3 bases at V and 3 bases at J, with 15 bases in the middle. The CDR3 totals 15 residues.

The rearrangement joins TRBV5-1 to TRBJ1-2, with a tentative D call TRBD1 (5 bases). From germline, CDR1 is SGHRS and CDR2 YFSETQ. The CDR3 is 14 amino acids. Between the trimmed V and J ends, which lost 4 bases and 2 bases, there was a span of 12 bases. The CDR3 DNA is TGCGCCAGCAGCCCCCCGGGGCCCAACTATGGCTACACCTTC. Translated, it gives CASSPPGPNYGYTF. The entire variable domain, with the rest obtained from reference TRBV5-1 and TRBJ1-2, is as follows: KAGVTQTPRYLIKTRGQQVTLSCSPISGHRSVSWYQQTPGQGLQFLFEYFSETQRNKGNFPGRFSGRQFSNSRSEMNVSTLELGDSALYLCASSPPGPNYGYTFGSGTRLTVV.

Only one count was recorded for this clone. This chain links TRBV7-2 with TRBJ1-2; perhaps TRBD1 as D (6 bases). The CDR3 is 15 amino acids. Germline V CDR1 and CDR2: SGHTA, FQGNSA. V gave up 2 bases and J gave up 4 bases, with 14 bases separating them. This chain's CDR3 is CASSLSRTEPYGYTF. As DNA, the CDR3 is TGTGCCAGCAGCTTATCCCGGACAGAGCCCTATGGCTACACCTTC.

There are a few counts of this clone. The V gene is TRBV6-5, the J gene TRBJ2-5; no firm D call. The CDR3 runs to 11 residues. Germline CDR1 is MNHEY and CDR2 is SVGAGI. V was cut by 8 bases and J by 5 bases, with 9 bases left in between. The CDR3 DNA sequence: TGTGCCAGCCTCACCGCGGAGACCCAGTACTTC. Its protein product is CASLTAETQYF.

This clone was counted a few times. The genes are TRBV19 and TRBJ2-5; 7 positions agree with TRBD1. The CDR3 sequence is 16 residues long. The trim removed 3 bases at V and 7 bases at J, leaving 14 bases unmatched. Germline-derived CDR1 and CDR2 are LNHDA and SQIVND (reference sequence). CDR3 sequence: CASSMEDRSFGGTQYF. In DNA form, the CDR3 reads TGTGCCAGTAGTATGGAGGACAGGAGCTTTGGGGGGACCCAGTACTTC.

This clone occurred once. This chain joins TRBV18 and TRBJ1-5, with a tentative D call TRBD1 (5 bases). The CDR3 consists of 14 residues. From germline, CDR1 is KGHSH and CDR2 LQKENI. V was pared by 5 bases and J by 5 bases, with 13 bases between. The CDR3 protein is CASSIGDWDQPQHF. CDR3 nucleotides: TGTGCCAGCTCAATAGGGGATTGGGATCAGCCCCAGCATTTT.

The rearrangement uses TRBV5-8 and TRBJ1-2, with D possibly being TRBD1 (6 bases). V was trimmed by 4 bases and J by 4 bases, leaving 17 bases between them. From germline, CDR1 is SGHTS and CDR2 YDEGEE. This CDR3 region has 15 residues. The chain's CDR3 is CASSPAQGPIYGYTF. Written as DNA, the CDR3 is TGTGCCAGCAGCCCTGCGCAGGGGCCGATCTATGGCTACACCTTC.

This chain connects TRBV27 to TRBJ2-1; TRBD2 matches 8 bases. Germline assignment: CDR1 MNHEY and CDR2 SMNVEV (reference sequence). The CDR3 loop spans 16 amino acids. The V segment lost 5 bases and the J segment 7 bases; nucleotides outside the gene matches: 13. In DNA form, the CDR3 reads TGTGCCAGCAGTGGGGTTAAGGGACTAGGCTTAAATGAGCAGTTCTTC. Translated, it gives CASSGVKGLGLNEQFF.

In nucleotides, the CDR3 is TGTGCCAGCAGCGCCGGGGACAGGGGTAGTGAAAAACTGTTTTTT. It is translated as CASSAGDRGSEKLFF. J is TRBJ1-4 and V is TRBV9; the match to TRBD1 covers 10 bases. Germline trimming cut 3 bases from V and 7 bases from J; bases unmatched to any gene: 6. The CDR3 loop spans 15 amino acids. Germline V gene lookup returns CDR1 SGDLS and CDR2 YYNGEE.

The gene calls are TRBV12-3 or TRBV12-4 and TRBJ1-1; TRBD1 is a possible D gene (5 bases). Between the trimmed V and J ends, which lost 7 bases and 2 bases, there was a span of 11 bases. The CDR3 totals 13 residues. The CDR3 sequence: CASKRGFNTEAFF. CDR3 coding DNA: TGTGCCAGCAAAAGGGGCTTTAACACTGAAGCTTTCTTT.

This rearrangement joins TRBV10-3 to TRBJ1-6; D not certain. The germline V and J ends were trimmed by 11 bases and 6 bases, with 5 bases remaining between them. This CDR3 has 10 amino acids. Germline V lookup: CDR1 ENHRY, CDR2 SYGVKD. The CDR3: CAGLNSPLHF. The CDR3 region has the DNA TGTGCCGGCCTTAATTCACCCCTCCACTTT.

The chain carries TRBV10-3 and TRBJ1-5; 7 bases align to TRBD1. The CDR3 covers 12 residues. Looked up from germline, CDR1 is ENHRY and CDR2 is SYGVKD. J lost 8 bases, V lost 6 bases, and 4 bases had no gene match. CDR3 DNA sequence: TGTGCCATCAGAGAACAGGGGAAGCCCCAGCATTTT. Its translation is CAIREQGKPQHF.

The rearrangement uses TRBV5-6 and TRBJ1-2; D remains ambiguous. Germline CDR1 is SGHDT and CDR2 is YYEEEE. Trimming removed 6 bases from V and 5 bases from J, with 11 bases in between. This CDR3 has 12 residues. Here the CDR3 reads CASTDMRYGYTF. In nucleotides, the CDR3 is TGTGCCAGCACTGACATGAGGTATGGCTACACCTTC. Complete variable domain (other parts from reference TRBV5-6 and TRBJ1-2): DAGVTQSPTHLIKTRGQQVTLRCSPKSGHDTVSWYQQALGQGPQFIFQYYEEEERQRGNFPDRFSGHQFPNYSSELNVNALLLGDSALYLCASTDMRYGYTFGSGTRLTVV.

The J gene is TRBJ2-2, the V gene TRBV2; D not resolved. This CDR3 has 14 amino acids. Trimming removed 2 bases at V and 6 bases at J, with 10 bases between. CDR1 and CDR2 from the germline V gene are SNHLY and FYNNEI. The CDR3 sequence: CASSERGNPGELFF. The CDR3 DNA is TGTGCCAGCAGTGAACGAGGAAACCCCGGGGAGCTGTTTTTT.

This chain connects TRBV10-1 to TRBJ2-7; D call uncertain. Trimming pared 9 bases from V and 4 bases from J, leaving 19 bases between. This CDR3 comprises 14 residues. Germline-derived CDR1 and CDR2 are WNHNN and SYGVQD (reference sequence). CDR3 sequence reads: CASEEMYLGYEQYF. DNA for the CDR3: TGCGCCAGTGAGGAAATGTACCTAGGGTACGAGCAGTACTTC.

The chain is built from TRBV12-3 or TRBV12-4 and TRBJ2-5; D is ambiguous. This CDR3 has 13 amino acids. V lost 4 bases and J 4 bases, leaving 10 bases between the germline ends. The CDR3 region has the DNA TGTGCCAGCAGTTCCCTGGGCGGAGAGACCCAGTACTTC. Protein product: CASSSLGGETQYF.

This clone was seen only once. The gene calls are TRBV24-1 and TRBJ2-3; tentatively, D is TRBD1 (5 bases). V dropped 4 bases and J dropped 4 bases, with 14 bases sitting between them. Germline CDR1 reads KGHDR; CDR2 reads SFDVKD. The CDR3 is made up of 15 amino acids. The CDR3 spells CATSDPGRGSDTQYF. CDR3 coding DNA: TGTGCCACCAGTGACCCTGGTAGGGGTTCAGATACGCAGTATTTT.

J is TRBJ2-7 and V is TRBV2; D is perhaps TRBD1 (5 bases). The V end lost 3 bases, the J end lost 8 bases, and 11 bases lay between the germline ends. Per germline, CDR1 SNHLY and CDR2 FYNNEI. The CDR3 is 12 amino acids. CDR3 in amino acids: CASSDGQGKQYF. In nucleotides, the CDR3 is TGTGCCAGCAGTGATGGGCAGGGTAAGCAGTACTTC.

The chain joins TRBV27 to TRBJ2-5, with a weak D call TRBD2 (5 bases). V lost 3 bases and J lost 4, with 12 bases in between. CDR1 is MNHEY and CDR2 is SMNVEV in the germline V gene (reference sequence). CDR3 length: 14 amino acids. The CDR3 here is CASSFWASRETQYF. The CDR3 DNA reads TGTGCCAGCAGTTTTTGGGCTAGCCGAGAGACCCAGTACTTC.

V usage is TRBV5-6 and J usage is TRBJ2-7; maybe TRBD1 (7 bases). Trimming took 0 bases from V and 3 from J, leaving 13 bases between them. Germline CDR1 is SGHDT and CDR2 is YYEEEE. There are 15 residues in the CDR3. CDR3 sequence (DNA): TGTGCCAGCAGCTTGGAGGCAGGGGGAGGCTACGAGCAGTACTTC. This gives the protein CASSLEAGGGYEQYF.

This clone appeared once. The gene calls are TRBV7-9 and TRBJ1-6; D not resolved. V was shortened by 5 bases and J by 10 bases, with 15 bases between the two germline ends. CDR3 size: 14 residues. Germline V gene lookup returns CDR1 SEHNR and CDR2 FQNEAQ (reference sequence). Here the CDR3 reads CASSPVASGSPLHF. CDR3 coding DNA: TGTGCCAGCAGCCCTGTAGCATCGGGGTCACCCCTCCACTTT.

The V gene is TRBV10-2, the J gene TRBJ1-2; 9 bases match TRBD1. This CDR3 contains 14 residues. From germline, CDR1 is WSHSY and CDR2 SAAADI. The J segment lost 9 bases and the V segment lost 1 base, leaving 6 bases of the junction unmatched. This CDR3 is CASSEYGQGLSYTF. CDR3 in DNA: TGCGCCAGCAGTGAGTACGGACAGGGGTTAAGCTACACCTTC.

The chain is built from TRBV9 and TRBJ1-1; D remains ambiguous. V lost 1 base and J lost 0, with 4 bases in between. Germline loops: CDR1 SGDLS, CDR2 YYNGEE. The CDR3 spans 13 residues. CDR3 sequence: CASSVSMNTEAFF. DNA of the CDR3: TGTGCCAGCAGCGTATCGATGAACACTGAAGCTTTCTTT.

The gene calls are TRBV29-1 and TRBJ2-3, with D tentatively TRBD1 or TRBD2 (6 bases each). This CDR3 spans 12 amino acids. V gave up 7 bases and J gave up 2 bases, with 10 bases separating them. CDR1 SQVTM and CDR2 ANQGSEA come from the germline V gene. The CDR3 spells CSGGAATDTQYF. In nucleotides, the CDR3 is TGCAGCGGGGGGGCAGCCACAGATACGCAGTATTTT.

This chain uses TRBV19 with TRBJ1-5; TRBD1 might be the D (5 bases). Trimming took 4 bases from V and 3 from J, leaving 10 bases between them. CDR1 LNHDA and CDR2 SQIVND come from the germline V gene (reference sequence). The CDR3 runs 14 residues. The CDR3 nucleotides are TGTGCCAGTAGTAGGGAGGGGTTCAATCAGCCCCAGCATTTT. It yields the protein CASSREGFNQPQHF.

This clone was seen just once. The chain employs TRBV2 and TRBJ2-7; 7 nucleotides line up with TRBD1. The V gene end was trimmed by 6 bases and the J gene end by 3 bases; junction bases not matched to a gene: 5. Germline loops: CDR1 SNHLY, CDR2 FYNNEI. The CDR3 is made up of 13 amino acids. The CDR3 sequence: CASSATGFYEQYF. In DNA, the CDR3 is TGTGCCAGCAGCGCGACAGGGTTCTACGAGCAGTACTTC. Looking up the rest from reference TRBV2 and TRBJ2-7 gives the full variable domain: EPEVTQTPSHQVTQMGQEVILRCVPISNHLYFYWYRQILGQKVEFLVSFYNNEISEKSEIFDDQFSVERPDGSNFTLKIRSTKLEDSAMYFCASSATGFYEQYFGPGTRLTVT.